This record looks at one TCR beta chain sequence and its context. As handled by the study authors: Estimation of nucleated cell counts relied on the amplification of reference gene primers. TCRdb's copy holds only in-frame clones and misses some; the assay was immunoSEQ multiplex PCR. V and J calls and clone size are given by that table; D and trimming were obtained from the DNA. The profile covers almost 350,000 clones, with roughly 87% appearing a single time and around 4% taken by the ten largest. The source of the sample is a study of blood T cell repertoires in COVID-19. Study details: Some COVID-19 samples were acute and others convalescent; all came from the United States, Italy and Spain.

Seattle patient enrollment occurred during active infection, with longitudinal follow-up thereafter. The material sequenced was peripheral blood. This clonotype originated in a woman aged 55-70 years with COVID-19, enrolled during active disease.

CDR3 protein: CASSPGQKITHGNTGELFF. The CDR3 bases are TGCGCCAGCAGCCCGGGACAAAAGATAACCCACGGGAACACCGGGGAGCTGTTTTTT. This chain connects TRBV5-1 to TRBJ2-2, with TRBD1 as a possible D gene (6 bases). Germline V lookup: CDR1 SGHRS, CDR2 YFSETQ. CDR3 length: 19 amino acids. V was cut by 4 bases and J by 1 base, with 23 bases left in between.